These 19 T cell receptor beta chains were all obtained from the same sample, sequenced in a study of blood T cells in healthy people across ages. Together with a sample-barcoded 5' primer, a J-beta primer mix was included in a second PCR lasting about 7 to 11 cycles. MiXCR, run by TCRdb on the 5' RACE reads, gives a single entry per CDR3 protein. The sample consists of just over 800,000 distinct CDR3 sequences, around 62% of them appearing once. Sequenced: blood. The receptors stem from a man between 25 and 39 years old in good health.

This clonotype was counted many times. The V call is TRBV10-3, the J call TRBJ2-3; D is uncertain. V lost 0 bases and J 2 bases, leaving 12 bases between the germline ends. The CDR3 consists of 16 residues. The germline gives CDR1 ENHRY, CDR2 SYGVKD. This chain's CDR3 is CAISESEANFTDTQYF. For the CDR3, the DNA is TGTGCCATCAGTGAGTCAGAGGCCAATTTCACAGATACGCAGTATTTT.

This chain joins TRBV6-6 and TRBJ2-5; D may match TRBD1 or TRBD2 (5 bases each). V gave up 4 bases and J gave up 11 bases, with 17 bases separating them. Germline lookup yields CDR1 MNHNY and CDR2 SVGAGI (reference sequence). This CDR3 region has 13 residues. The CDR3 DNA reads as TGTGCCAGCAGTTTCCCGGGGAGAGGGGAGCAGTACTTC. It yields the protein CASSFPGRGEQYF.

This chain joins TRBV20-1 and TRBJ2-7, with 9 bases that match TRBD2. The end of the DNA fits TRBJ2-5 better, so the J call may be wrong. The CDR3 length is 14 residues. Germline-derived CDR1 and CDR2 are DFQATT and SNEGSKA (reference sequence). The CDR3 region has the DNA TGCAGTGCTAGGGGTAGCGGGGGATTAAAGACCCAGTACTTC. Protein product: CSARGSGGLKTQYF.

CDR3 sequence reads: CASSKEDRNLSSSEPSSYEQYF. CDR3 nucleotides: TGTGCCAGCAGCAAAGAGGACAGAAACCTGAGCTCCTCCGAGCCGAGCTCCTACGAGCAGTACTTC. This rearrangement joins TRBV21-1 to TRBJ2-7; the D segment call TRBD1 is taken from the table without a DNA check. TRBV21-1 is recorded as a pseudogene. The CDR3 spans 22 residues.

A few counts support this clonotype. The rearrangement uses TRBV2 and TRBJ2-3; D gene ambiguous. Trimming cost V 2 bases and J 4 bases, with 16 bases left between them. The length of the CDR3 is 16 residues. CDR1 SNHLY and CDR2 FYNNEI come from the germline V gene. The CDR3 loop reads CASSERPTSGADTQYF. Here the CDR3 DNA reads TGTGCCAGCAGTGAACGTCCAACCTCGGGCGCAGATACGCAGTATTTT.

The chain has TRBV7-9 and TRBJ1-5; weak D call: TRBD1 (5 bases). The CDR3 covers 9 residues. CDR1 and CDR2 (germline): SEHNR, FQNEAQ (reference sequence). V lost 11 bases and J lost 8, with 7 bases in between. As DNA, the CDR3 is TGTGCCTGGGGGGAGCCCCAGCATTTT. Its protein is CAWGEPQHF.

This clonotype was picked up a small number of times. This chain links TRBV29-1 with TRBJ2-4, with D hard to call. The CDR3 has 13 residues. The germline V gene encodes CDR1 SQVTM and CDR2 ANQGSEA. Trimming took 6 bases from V and 0 from J, leaving 9 bases between them. DNA for the CDR3: TGCAGCGTACAGCTACTAGCCAAAAACATTCAGTACTTC. The encoded protein is CSVQLLAKNIQYF.

This clonotype was seen only a few times. The chain recombines TRBV14 with TRBJ2-3; D might be TRBD2 (6 bases). The germline V and J ends were trimmed by 3 bases and 2 bases, with 9 bases remaining between them. The germline CDR1 and CDR2 sequences are SGHDN and FVKESK. This CDR3 is 14 amino acids long. This chain's CDR3 is CASSQGLITDTQYF. CDR3 DNA sequence: TGTGCCAGCAGCCAGGGACTTATCACAGATACGCAGTATTTT.

J is TRBJ2-1 and V is TRBV7-6; TRBD2 is a possible D gene (7 bases). CDR1 is SGHVS, CDR2 FNYEAQ, per germline. V dropped 5 bases and J dropped 7 bases, with 15 bases sitting between them. The length of the CDR3 is 14 residues. For the CDR3, the DNA is TGTGCCAGCAGCGGGGGGGCCACTCCTAATGAGCAGTTCTTC. Protein product: CASSGGATPNEQFF.

The rearrangement joins TRBV6-6 to TRBJ2-4, with 8 positions matching TRBD1. Trimming cost V 6 bases and J 5 bases; bases outside gene matches: 6. From germline, CDR1 is MNHNY and CDR2 SVGAGI (reference sequence). The CDR3 contains 14 residues. The CDR3 sequence: CASSAGTGENIQYF. DNA for the CDR3: TGTGCCAGCAGCGCCGGGACAGGAGAAAACATTCAGTACTTC.

This clonotype was detected once. The genes are TRBV6-2 or TRBV6-3 and TRBJ2-1, with TRBD1 matching 11 bases. With V trimmed by 0 bases and J by 7 bases, 5 bases remained unmatched. CDR1 and CDR2 from the germline V gene are MNHEY and SVGEGT. The CDR3 is made up of 16 amino acids. For the CDR3, the DNA is TGTGCCAGCAGTTACTCGGGACAGGGGGTAAGGAATGAGCAGTTCTTC. Translated, it gives CASSYSGQGVRNEQFF.

The V and J genes are TRBV6-5 and TRBJ2-1; D possibly corresponds to TRBD1 (5 bases). Germline CDR1 and CDR2: MNHEY and SVGAGI. Trimming cost V 10 bases and J 6 bases, with 13 bases left between them. There are 12 residues in the CDR3. The CDR3, as DNA: TGTGCCACCCTAGGGGCTTCCAATGAGCAGTTCTTC. This translates into CATLGASNEQFF.

The chain links TRBV30 to TRBJ2-4; D gene unclear. CDR3 size: 13 residues. Trimming removed 7 bases from V and 6 bases from J, with 16 bases in between. CDR1 is GTSNPN and CDR2 is SVGIG in the germline V gene (reference sequence). The CDR3 DNA reads TGTGCCTCCGTACAAGGGTCGGGAAACATTCAGTACTTC. Protein: CASVQGSGNIQYF. The variable domain in full, with the rest retrieved from reference TRBV30 and TRBJ2-4, is SQTIHQWPATLVQPVGSPLSLECTVEGTSNPNLYWYRQAAGRGLQLLFYSVGIGQISSEVPQNLSASRPQDRQFILSSKKLLLSDSGFYLCASVQGSGNIQYFGAGTRLSVL.

CDR3 nucleotides: TGTGCCAGCAGCTTGGTTGGGATTGGGGTTTACAATGAGCAGTTCTTC. This gives the protein CASSLVGIGVYNEQFF. The chain is built from TRBV5-8 and TRBJ2-1; D remains ambiguous. Germline V lookup: CDR1 SGHTS, CDR2 YDEGEE. V was clipped by 0 bases and J by 4 bases, with 14 bases between them. This CDR3 region has 16 residues.

The rearrangement uses TRBV5-1 and TRBJ1-4, with a weak D call TRBD1 (5 bases). CDR1 is SGHRS and CDR2 is YFSETQ in the germline V gene. The CDR3 spans 16 residues. The ends were cut back, 0 bases at V and 3 bases at J, with 12 bases in the middle. CDR3 protein: CASSLGRESANEKLFF. The CDR3 DNA reads TGCGCCAGCAGCTTGGGCAGGGAATCGGCTAATGAAAAACTGTTTTTT.

This clonotype appeared a few times. The chain joins TRBV7-9 to TRBJ2-3, with unresolved D. The CDR3 contains 15 residues. The germline V gene encodes CDR1 SEHNR and CDR2 FQNEAQ (reference sequence). Trimming took off 5 bases at V and 2 bases at J, with 14 bases between the two ends. The CDR3: CASSPSAGYTDTQYF. In DNA, the CDR3 is TGTGCCAGCAGCCCCTCGGCAGGTTACACAGATACGCAGTATTTT.

The rearrangement links TRBV6-1 to TRBJ2-1, with D tentatively TRBD2 (5 bases). From germline, CDR1 is MNHNS and CDR2 SASEGT. Between the trimmed V and J ends, which lost 7 bases and 2 bases, there was a span of 18 bases. The CDR3 loop spans 16 amino acids. CDR3 DNA: TGTGCCAGCATGAACCCCGACTACCGTGCCTACAATGAGCAGTTCTTC. Translation: CASMNPDYRAYNEQFF.

A word on this clonotype: Relative to the germline gene, one junction end is altered; a read error may explain this. CDR3 DNA: TGTGCCAGCAGCGCCGGACAGGGGAGCTACAATGAGAAGTTCTTC. The encoded protein is CASSAGQGSYNEKFF. The chain links TRBV9 to TRBJ2-1, with 9 bases aligning to TRBD1. Germline V gene sequence: CDR1 SGDLS, CDR2 YYNGEE. This CDR3 has 15 amino acids. The full variable domain, rest sourced from reference TRBV9 and TRBJ2-1, is DSGVTQTPKHLITATGQRVTLRCSPRSGDLSVYWYQQSLDQGLQFLIQYYNGEERAKGNILERFSAQQFPDLHSELNLSSLELGDSALYFCASSAGQGSYNEKFFGPGTRLTVL.

J is TRBJ2-1 and V is TRBV20-1, with 8 positions matching TRBD2. Germline CDR1 DFQATT, CDR2 SNEGSKA (reference sequence). The trim removed 1 base at V and 6 bases at J, leaving 14 bases unmatched. The CDR3 runs to 17 residues. As DNA, the CDR3 is TGCAGTGCTAGAGGTTTCCTTCCGGGGGGGGCCCTCAATGAGCAGTTCTTC. It yields the protein CSARGFLPGGALNEQFF.